Each of the 24 T cell receptor beta chains below was sequenced from the same sample in a study of Tregs in tolerant kidney transplant recipients. The data were produced by immunoSEQ multiplex PCR, yet TCRdb's version contains in-frame clones alone and is incomplete. The sample includes about 52,000 clones. The sample was CD4+ T cells from blood, taken before the transplant. The receptor source for this set is a human donor who received a combined kidney and bone marrow transplant.

For this clone: The sequenced fragment ends 3 residues before the CDR3 boundary, so the rest is inferred from the germline J gene. This chain uses TRBV2 with TRBJ2-7; 8 nucleotides align to TRBD2. This CDR3 is built from 15 residues. Unmatched junction bases numbered 9, after V lost 6 bases and J lost 2 bases. Germline V gene lookup returns CDR1 SNHLY and CDR2 FYNNEI. The sequenced CDR3 bases are TGTGCCAGCAGCCGGGAGGGAGGGACTGCCTACGAG. This translates into CASSREGGTAYE. The CDR3, in full, reads CASSREGGTAYEQYF.

A word on this clone: Read sequence stops 3 residues before the CDR3 end, and the germline J gene provides the missing end. The chain carries TRBV7-6 and TRBJ2-1; D ambiguous. CDR3 size: 13 residues. Trimming left V 5 bases short and J 5 bases short, with 10 bases between. Per the germline V gene, CDR1 is SGHVS and CDR2 is FNYEAQ. CDR3 DNA, as far as it was read: TGTGCCAGCAGCAGTCACACCAACAATGAG. Its translation: CASSSHTNNE. The entire CDR3 protein is CASSSHTNNEQFF.

As regards this clone: The observed sequence ends 3 residues before the CDR3 terminus, with the missing tail filled in from the germline J gene. V and J are TRBV7-2 and TRBJ2-7; 7 bases are shared with TRBD2. J gave up 0 bases and V 5 bases, and 7 bases lay outside the gene matches. This CDR3 has 15 amino acids. CDR1 is SGHTA and CDR2 is FQGNSA in the germline V gene. CDR3: CASSLQLAASYEQYF. The sequenced CDR3 bases are TGTGCCAGCAGCCTCCAGCTAGCGGCCTCCTACGAG.

For this clone: The read is 3 residues too short to cover the CDR3 end, so that end is filled in from the germline J gene. V usage is TRBV10-3 and J usage is TRBJ2-5, with 7 nucleotides matching TRBD2. Per germline, CDR1 ENHRY and CDR2 SYGVKD. The ends lost 1 base at V and 5 bases at J; junction bases unmatched: 10. The CDR3 loop spans 16 amino acids. The chain's CDR3 is CAISELGAGIGETQYF. CDR3 bases read: TGTGCCATCAGTGAGTTGGGAGCGGGAATCGGTGAGACC.

With respect to this clone: Read data end 3 residues before the CDR3 end; the end is taken from the germline J gene. The rearrangement uses TRBV18 and TRBJ1-2; weak D call: TRBD1 (5 bases). Germline assignment: CDR1 KGHSH and CDR2 LQKENI. The CDR3 length is 15 residues. Trimming took off 1 base at V and 2 bases at J, with 11 bases between the two ends. The CDR3 loop is CASSPRQGLNYGYTF. CDR3 DNA, as far as it was read: TGTGCCAGCTCACCACGTCAGGGATTAAACTATGGC. Full variable domain (missing parts from reference TRBV18 and TRBJ1-2): NAGVMQNPRHLVRRRGQEARLRCSPMKGHSHVYWYRQLPEEGLKFMVYLQKENIIDESGMPKERFSAEFPKEGPSILRIQQVVRGDSAAYFCASSPRQGLNYGYTFGSGTRLTVV.

Concerning this clone itself: The missing CDR3 end, 3 residues past where the read stops, is filled in from the germline J gene. The rearrangement joins TRBV7-2 to TRBJ2-2; the match to TRBD2 covers 7 bases. The CDR3 loop spans 15 amino acids. Losses at the gene ends were 5 bases for V and 4 bases for J; bases not matched to a gene: 7. The V gene's germline CDR1 is SGHTA and CDR2 FQGNSA. CDR3 DNA (partial): TGTGCCAGCAGCCGCAAAGCGGGAAGCACCGGGGAG. Amino acid sequence: CASSRKAGSTGE. The full CDR3 protein reads CASSRKAGSTGELFF. Looking up the rest from reference TRBV7-2 and TRBJ2-2 gives the full variable domain: GAGVSQSPSNKVTEKGKDVELRCDPISGHTALYWYRQSLGQGLEFLIYFQGNSAPDKSGLPSDRFSAERTGGSVSTLTIQRTQQEDSAVYLCASSRKAGSTGELFFGEGSRLTVL.

Concerning this clone: The sequenced fragment ends 3 residues before the CDR3 boundary, so the rest is inferred from the germline J gene. V and J are TRBV20-1 and TRBJ1-4; 9 bases match TRBD1. The CDR3 sequence is 13 residues long. Germline trimming cut 5 bases from V and 8 bases from J; bases unmatched to any gene: 6. Germline assignment: CDR1 DFQATT and CDR2 SNEGSKA (reference sequence). The DNA read from the CDR3 is TGCAGTGCTTACCGGACAGGGGTCGAAAAA. This encodes CSAYRTGVEK. The whole CDR3 protein is CSAYRTGVEKLFF.

The covered CDR3 bases are TGTGCCAGTAGTGAGTCAGGCGGGAGGAGCAGCCACGAG. This codes for CASSESGGRSSHE. The whole CDR3 region reads CASSESGGRSSHEQYF. The rearrangement uses TRBV19 and TRBJ2-7; 8 bases match TRBD2. The CDR3 end is not reached by the read, which stops 3 residues before it; the germline J gene fills it in. V dropped 5 bases and J dropped 5; count of bases not matched to a gene: 14. CDR3 size: 16 residues. From germline, CDR1 is LNHDA and CDR2 SQIVND (reference sequence).

To note about this clone: The CDR3 goes on 3 residues after the read ends, and that part is filled in from the germline J gene. The chain has TRBV7-7 and TRBJ2-7; D perhaps matches TRBD1 (6 bases). Germline V gives CDR1 SSHAT, CDR2 FNYEAQ (reference sequence). The V end was cut by 4 bases, the J end by 2 bases, with 9 bases between. The CDR3 extends over 13 amino acids. The chain's CDR3 is CASSWGPTYEQYF. The CDR3 bases that were read are TGTGCCAGCAGCTGGGGGCCAACCTACGAG.

Comments on this clone: The sequence runs out 3 residues before the end of the CDR3; the remainder is reconstructed from the germline J gene. This chain links TRBV30 with TRBJ2-5; 9 positions agree with TRBD2. CDR1 GTSNPN and CDR2 SVGIG come from the germline V gene (reference sequence). The CDR3 consists of 18 residues. V trimming: 3 bases; J trimming: 5 bases; junction bases outside the gene matches: 19. This chain's CDR3 is CAWSPGGRAYGFVETQYF. Partial CDR3 DNA: TGTGCCTGGAGCCCCGGCGGGAGGGCCTATGGATTTGTGGAGACC.

Note on this clone: The read terminates 3 residues ahead of where the CDR3 ends, so the germline J gene completes it. The chain carries TRBV5-1 and TRBJ2-3; D is unclear. CDR1 is SGHRS and CDR2 is YFSETQ in the germline V gene. This CDR3 spans 16 amino acids. Trimming took 3 bases from V and 2 from J, leaving 16 bases between them. The CDR3 is CASSYVKGGNTDTQYF. The covered CDR3 bases are TGCGCCAGCAGCTACGTTAAGGGTGGAAACACAGATACG.

With respect to this clone: Coverage ceases 3 residues before the CDR3 finishes, and the germline J gene fills in the end. This chain connects TRBV18 to TRBJ2-7, with D perhaps TRBD1 (6 bases). The germline V gene has CDR1 KGHSH and CDR2 LQKENI. V was pared by 5 bases and J by 5 bases, with 10 bases between. CDR3 length: 12 amino acids. The DNA read from the CDR3 is TGTGCCAGCTCAATGAACAGGGACGAG. Translation gives CASSMNRDE. The entire CDR3 is CASSMNRDEQYF.

About this clone: From the germline J gene comes the end of the CDR3, since the read stops 3 residues before it. The V gene is TRBV30, the J gene TRBJ1-3, with TRBD1 identical over 9 bases. The germline V gene has CDR1 GTSNPN and CDR2 SVGIG (reference sequence). V was clipped by 3 bases and J by 6 bases; unmatched bases: 9. This CDR3 region has 15 residues. The CDR3 is CAWSRGQGPPNTIYF. CDR3 bases read: TGTGCCTGGAGCCGCGGACAGGGGCCTCCAAACACC.

Concerning this clone itself: The read comes to an end 3 residues before the CDR3 does, leaving the germline J gene to fill in the end. The chain links TRBV30 to TRBJ1-3; D call uncertain. V was trimmed by 3 bases and J by 0 bases, leaving 6 bases between them. The CDR3 sequence is 13 residues long. Germline V gene data show CDR1 as GTSNPN and CDR2 as SVGIG (reference sequence). CDR3 DNA, as far as it was read: TGTGCCTGGAGGGTTAGCTCTGGAAACACC. Translated: CAWRVSSGNT. The whole CDR3 reads CAWRVSSGNTIYF.

As for this clone: The missing CDR3 end, 3 residues past where the read stops, is filled in from the germline J gene. The chain links TRBV13 to TRBJ1-2; weak D call: TRBD1 (6 bases). CDR1 is PRHDT, CDR2 FYEKMQ, per germline (reference sequence). The CDR3 is made up of 18 amino acids. The germline V and J ends were trimmed by 5 bases and 5 bases, with 27 bases remaining between them. The sequenced part of the CDR3 DNA is TGTGCCAGCAGCCCGGCCAGGGGAATGAGGGCAGGGAAGTATGGC. It codes for CASSPARGMRAGKYG. The whole CDR3 protein reads CASSPARGMRAGKYGYTF.

About this clone itself: The read finishes 3 residues shy of the CDR3 end, and the germline J gene is used to complete it. The chain combines TRBV7-2 with TRBJ1-1; D perhaps matches TRBD1 (6 bases). The CDR3 extends over 14 amino acids. The ends were cut back, 5 bases at V and 5 bases at J, with 15 bases in the middle. Germline CDR1 SGHTA, CDR2 FQGNSA. This CDR3 is CASSPTRGGTEAFF. Partial CDR3 DNA: TGTGCCAGCAGCCCTACCAGGGGAGGGACTGAA.

Comment on this clone: The read ends 3 residues early relative to the CDR3; the germline J gene fills the gap. The chain has TRBV7-2 and TRBJ2-5; D not resolved. The CDR3 consists of 12 residues. CDR1 SGHTA and CDR2 FQGNSA come from the germline V gene. V lost 5 bases, J lost 1 base, and 5 bases lay in between. The chain's CDR3 is CASSPLQETQYF. Partial CDR3 DNA: TGTGCCAGCAGCCCCCTCCAAGAGACC.

On this clone itself: Read data end 3 residues before the CDR3 end; the end is taken from the germline J gene. The chain carries TRBV18 and TRBJ2-3, with no clear D. The germline V gene encodes CDR1 KGHSH and CDR2 LQKENI. The CDR3 has 14 amino acids. CDR3 DNA, as far as it was read: TGTGCCAGCTCACCAGAAAACCTCCCCGGGACG. It is translated as CASSPENLPGT. The CDR3, in full, reads CASSPENLPGTQYF.

Points on this clone: From the germline J gene comes the end of the CDR3, since the read stops 3 residues before it. V is TRBV20-1 and J is TRBJ1-3; tentative D call: TRBD1 (5 bases). This CDR3 has 12 residues. Germline values: CDR1 DFQATT, CDR2 SNEGSKA (reference sequence). The V and J ends lost 2 bases and 3 bases respectively, with 5 bases between them. The covered CDR3 bases are TGCAGTGCTAGACAGGGTGGAAACACC. Its protein is CSARQGGNT. Given in full, the CDR3 is CSARQGGNTIYF.

Of note for this clone: Read sequence stops 3 residues before the CDR3 end, and the germline J gene provides the missing end. The V and J genes are TRBV19 and TRBJ2-7, with 11 nucleotides matching TRBD1. Per the germline V gene, CDR1 is LNHDA and CDR2 is SQIVND (reference sequence). The CDR3 totals 14 residues. V was clipped by 5 bases and J by 3 bases; unmatched bases: 3. The CDR3 bases that were read are TGTGCCAGTAGTCCGGGACAGGGGGGCTACGAG. Amino acids: CASSPGQGGYE. The CDR3 reads in full as CASSPGQGGYEQYF.

CDR3 DNA (partial): TGTGCCACTAAGCCCACACGGACACCGAACACTGAA. Its translation: CATKPTRTPNTE. The entire CDR3 is CATKPTRTPNTEAFF. The rearrangement joins TRBV18 to TRBJ1-1, with D possibly being TRBD1 (5 bases). The read terminates 3 residues ahead of where the CDR3 ends, so the germline J gene completes it. The V gene lost 10 bases and the J gene lost 1 base, with 19 bases spanning the gap. The CDR3 consists of 15 residues. The germline V gene encodes CDR1 KGHSH and CDR2 LQKENI. Full variable domain (missing parts from reference TRBV18 and TRBJ1-1): NAGVMQNPRHLVRRRGQEARLRCSPMKGHSHVYWYRQLPEEGLKFMVYLQKENIIDESGMPKERFSAEFPKEGPSILRIQQVVRGDSAAYFCATKPTRTPNTEAFFGQGTRLTVV.

As for this clone: Read coverage stops 3 residues before the CDR3 terminus; the germline J gene supplies the remainder. The chain joins TRBV19 to TRBJ2-7; 9 bases agree with TRBD1. This CDR3 comprises 14 residues. V was clipped by 5 bases and J by 3 bases; unmatched bases: 5. Germline-derived CDR1 and CDR2 are LNHDA and SQIVND (reference sequence). Partial CDR3 DNA: TGTGCCAGTAGTCCGGGACAGGGAATCTACGAG. Amino acid sequence: CASSPGQGIYE. Given in full, the CDR3 is CASSPGQGIYEQYF.

Regarding this clone: The CDR3 end lies 3 residues beyond the end of the read and is filled in from the germline J gene. This chain joins TRBV30 and TRBJ1-6; 7 bases are shared with TRBD1. This CDR3 is built from 13 residues. The germline V gene has CDR1 GTSNPN and CDR2 SVGIG (reference sequence). J lost 8 bases, V lost 3 bases, and 4 bases had no gene match. Partial CDR3 DNA: TGTGCCTGGAGAGCCGACAGGGATTCACCC. This sequence encodes CAWRADRDSP. The entire CDR3 is CAWRADRDSPLHF.

A remark on this clone: The CDR3 goes on 3 residues after the read ends, and that part is filled in from the germline J gene. The chain combines TRBV19 with TRBJ2-1, with 11 bases identical to TRBD2. J lost 5 bases, V lost 4 bases, and 4 bases had no gene match. CDR1 LNHDA and CDR2 SQIVND come from the germline V gene (reference sequence). The CDR3 runs to 15 residues. CDR3 bases read: TGTGCCAGTAGTAAGGCTAGCGGGGGGCACAATGAG. It specifies CASSKASGGHNE. The whole CDR3 reads CASSKASGGHNEQFF.